Listed below are T cell receptor beta chains from one sample, sequenced in a study of cytomegalovirus exposure and HLA in healthy donors. Data came from immunoSEQ multiplex PCR; TCRdb stores just in-frame clones and leaves some out. The profile covers 70,000 to 90,000 clones, with about 75% appearing a single time and around 2% taken by the ten largest. The specimen was PBMCs. Source of these receptors: a man aged 40-55 years in good health and CMV-seronegative. The CDR3 runs from the conserved cysteine through the conserved F or W. Each record gives: V gene, D gene, clone size, J gene, CDR3 protein, CDR3 DNA. A D gene is named only where the DNA matches it firmly. Clone size, where shown, is once, few, many, or a class for clones that have expanded.

v_call: TRBV28
d_call: -
clone_size: once
j_call: TRBJ1-5
cdr3_aa: CASHKSSNQPQHF
cdr3_nt: TGTGCCAGCCACAAGTCTAGCAATCAGCCCCAGCATTTT

v_call: TRBV5-1
d_call: -
clone_size: -
j_call: TRBJ1-5
cdr3_aa: CASSLAGGVIQPQHF
cdr3_nt: TGCGCCAGCAGCTTAGCGGGGGGCGTCATCCAGCCCCAGCATTTT

v_call: TRBV5-1
d_call: -
clone_size: -
j_call: TRBJ2-3
cdr3_aa: CASTGADTQYF
cdr3_nt: TGCGCCAGCACAGGGGCAGATACGCAGTATTTT

v_call: TRBV7-9
d_call: TRBD1
clone_size: once
j_call: TRBJ2-7
cdr3_aa: CASSSPGTASHYEQYF
cdr3_nt: TGTGCCAGCAGCTCACCCGGGACAGCCTCACACTACGAGCAGTACTTC

v_call: TRBV5-8
d_call: TRBD1
clone_size: -
j_call: TRBJ2-7
cdr3_aa: CASSLGTVKTYEQYF
cdr3_nt: TGTGCCAGCAGCTTAGGGACAGTCAAAACCTACGAGCAGTACTTC

v_call: TRBV5-6
d_call: TRBD2
clone_size: -
j_call: TRBJ2-7
cdr3_aa: CASSKRLAGGSEQYF
cdr3_nt: TGTGCCAGCAGCAAACGACTAGCGGGGGGATCCGAGCAGTACTTC

v_call: TRBV5-6
d_call: TRBD1
clone_size: few
j_call: TRBJ1-1
cdr3_aa: CASSLGQGRESAEAFF
cdr3_nt: TGTGCCAGCAGCTTGGGACAGGGGAGAGAGAGTGCTGAAGCTTTCTTT

v_call: TRBV30
d_call: TRBD2
clone_size: few
j_call: TRBJ2-7
cdr3_aa: CAWVKKLAGGSVYEQYF
cdr3_nt: TGTGCCTGGGTCAAGAAGCTAGCGGGAGGATCAGTCTACGAGCAGTACTTC

v_call: TRBV6-6
d_call: -
clone_size: few
j_call: TRBJ1-1
cdr3_aa: CASGGNTEAFF
cdr3_nt: TGTGCCAGCGGCGGGAACACTGAAGCTTTCTTT

v_call: TRBV28
d_call: TRBD1
clone_size: -
j_call: TRBJ2-1
cdr3_aa: CASRPGGQWDGEQFF
cdr3_nt: TGTGCCAGCAGACCTGGGGGACAGTGGGATGGAGAGCAGTTCTTC

v_call: TRBV2
d_call: TRBD1
clone_size: -
j_call: TRBJ1-2
cdr3_aa: CASTVHRDRGSGGYTF
cdr3_nt: TGTGCCAGCACCGTCCACCGGGACAGGGGGTCGGGTGGCTACACCTTC

v_call: TRBV27
d_call: -
clone_size: few
j_call: TRBJ1-4
cdr3_aa: CASSLRHSYRLFF
cdr3_nt: TGTGCCAGCAGTTTACGGCATTCGTACAGACTGTTTTTT

v_call: TRBV28
d_call: -
clone_size: -
j_call: TRBJ1-5
cdr3_aa: CASSFPPPRGRLLNQPQHF
cdr3_nt: TGTGCCAGCAGTTTTCCCCCCCCGCGGGGACGGCTGCTAAATCAGCCCCAGCATTTT

v_call: TRBV9
d_call: TRBD2
clone_size: -
j_call: TRBJ2-7
cdr3_aa: CASSVFGAGGSDEQYF
cdr3_nt: TGTGCCAGCAGCGTGTTCGGGGCGGGGGGATCGGACGAGCAGTACTTC

v_call: TRBV6-6
d_call: TRBD1
clone_size: -
j_call: TRBJ1-5
cdr3_aa: CASSFGTGGFQPQHF
cdr3_nt: TGTGCCAGCAGTTTTGGGACAGGGGGATTTCAGCCCCAGCATTTT